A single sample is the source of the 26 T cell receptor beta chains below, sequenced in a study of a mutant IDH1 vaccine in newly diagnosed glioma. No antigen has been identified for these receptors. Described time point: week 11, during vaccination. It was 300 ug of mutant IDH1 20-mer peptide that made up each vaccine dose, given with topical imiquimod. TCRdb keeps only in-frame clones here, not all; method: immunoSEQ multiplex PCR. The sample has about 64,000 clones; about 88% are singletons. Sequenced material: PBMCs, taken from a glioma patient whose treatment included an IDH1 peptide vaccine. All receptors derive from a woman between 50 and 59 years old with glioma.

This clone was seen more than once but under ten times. CDR3 DNA sequence: TGTGCCAGCAGCTTGGTGACAGGACCCCACCCCTACGAGCAGTACTTC. Translation gives CASSLVTGPHPYEQYF. The gene calls are TRBV5-4 and TRBJ2-7; the D gene is possibly TRBD1 (6 bases). Trimming shortened V by 0 bases and J by 2 bases, and 15 bases separated the two germline ends. The V gene's germline CDR1 is SGHNT and CDR2 YYREEE (reference sequence). This CDR3 is built from 16 residues.

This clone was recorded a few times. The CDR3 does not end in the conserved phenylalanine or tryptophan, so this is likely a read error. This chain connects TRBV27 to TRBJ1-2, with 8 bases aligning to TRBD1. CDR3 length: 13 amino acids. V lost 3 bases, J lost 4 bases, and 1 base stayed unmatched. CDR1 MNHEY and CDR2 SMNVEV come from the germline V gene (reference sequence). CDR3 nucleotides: TGTGCCAGCAGTTTCCAGGGGGCCTATGGCTACACCCTC. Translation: CASSFQGAYGYTL.

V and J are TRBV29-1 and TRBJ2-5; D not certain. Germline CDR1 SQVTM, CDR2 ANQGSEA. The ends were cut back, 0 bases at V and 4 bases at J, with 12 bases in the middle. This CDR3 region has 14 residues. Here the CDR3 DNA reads TGCAGCGTTGAAGATCCCCAAGTCCGAGAGACCCAGTACTTC. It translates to CSVEDPQVRETQYF.

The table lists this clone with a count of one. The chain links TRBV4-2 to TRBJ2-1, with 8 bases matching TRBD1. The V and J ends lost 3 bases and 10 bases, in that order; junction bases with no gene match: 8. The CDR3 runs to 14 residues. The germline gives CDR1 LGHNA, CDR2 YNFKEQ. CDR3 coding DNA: TGTGCCAGCAGCCATGTGGACAGGGCGGGAGAGCAGTTCTTC. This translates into CASSHVDRAGEQFF.

The CDR3, as DNA: TGCACCAGCAGCCGACACGGACAAAGTCGGGCCAACGTCCTGACTTTC. This codes for CTSSRHGQSRANVLTF. The J gene is TRBJ2-6, the V gene TRBV1; the table names TRBD1, a call not compared with the DNA. TRBV1 is an annotated pseudogene. This CDR3 has 16 residues.

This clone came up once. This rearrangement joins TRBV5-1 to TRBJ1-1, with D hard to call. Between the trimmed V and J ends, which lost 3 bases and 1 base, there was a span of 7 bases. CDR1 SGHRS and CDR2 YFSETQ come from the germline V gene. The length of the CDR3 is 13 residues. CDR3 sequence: CASSSWANTEAFF. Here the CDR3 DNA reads TGCGCCAGCAGCTCCTGGGCGAACACTGAAGCTTTCTTT. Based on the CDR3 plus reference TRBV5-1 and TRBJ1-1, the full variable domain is KAGVTQTPRYLIKTRGQQVTLSCSPISGHRSVSWYQQTPGQGLQFLFEYFSETQRNKGNFPGRFSGRQFSNSRSEMNVSTLELGDSALYLCASSSWANTEAFFGQGTRLTVV.

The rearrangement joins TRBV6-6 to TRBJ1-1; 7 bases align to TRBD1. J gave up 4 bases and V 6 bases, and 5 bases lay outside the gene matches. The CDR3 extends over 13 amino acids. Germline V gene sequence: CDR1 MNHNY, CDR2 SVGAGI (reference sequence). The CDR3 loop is CASRPGDSTEAFF. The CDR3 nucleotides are TGTGCCAGCAGGCCCGGGGACAGCACTGAAGCTTTCTTT.

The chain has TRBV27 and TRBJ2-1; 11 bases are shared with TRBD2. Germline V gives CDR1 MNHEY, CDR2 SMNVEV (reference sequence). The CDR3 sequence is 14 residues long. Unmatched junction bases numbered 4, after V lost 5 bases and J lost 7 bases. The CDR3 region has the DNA TGTGCCAGCAGTATGCTAGCGGGGGGAAATGAGCAGTTCTTC. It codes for CASSMLAGGNEQFF.

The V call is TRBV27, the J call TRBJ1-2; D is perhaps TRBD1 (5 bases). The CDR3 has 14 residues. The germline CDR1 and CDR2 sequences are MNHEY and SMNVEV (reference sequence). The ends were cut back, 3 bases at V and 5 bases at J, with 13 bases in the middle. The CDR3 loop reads CASSFRGTGYGYTF. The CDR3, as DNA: TGTGCCAGCAGTTTTAGGGGAACGGGGTATGGCTACACCTTC.

This chain's CDR3 is CASSGPGSDEQFF. CDR3 nucleotide sequence: TGCGCCAGCAGCGGCCCCGGCTCGGATGAGCAGTTCTTC. V gene TRBV5-1 combines with J gene TRBJ2-1; no firm D call. The CDR3 covers 13 residues. V was shortened by 4 bases and J by 8 bases, with 13 bases between the two germline ends. CDR1 and CDR2 (germline): SGHRS, YFSETQ.

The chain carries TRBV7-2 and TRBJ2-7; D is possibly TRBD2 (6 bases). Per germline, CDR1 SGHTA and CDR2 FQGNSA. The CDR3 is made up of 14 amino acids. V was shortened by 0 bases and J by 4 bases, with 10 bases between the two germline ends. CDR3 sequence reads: CASSLAWRGYEQYF. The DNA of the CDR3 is TGTGCCAGCAGCTTAGCTTGGCGGGGTTACGAGCAGTACTTC.

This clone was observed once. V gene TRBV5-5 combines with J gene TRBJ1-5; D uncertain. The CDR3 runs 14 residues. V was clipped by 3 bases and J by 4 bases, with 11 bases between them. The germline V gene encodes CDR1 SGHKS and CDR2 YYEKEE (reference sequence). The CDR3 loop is CASSSELGNQPQHF. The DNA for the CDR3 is TGTGCCAGCAGCTCAGAACTTGGAAATCAGCCCCAGCATTTT. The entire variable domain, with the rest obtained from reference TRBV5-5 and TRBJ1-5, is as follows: DAGVTQSPTHLIKTRGQQVTLRCSPISGHKSVSWYQQVLGQGPQFIFQYYEKEERGRGNFPDRFSARQFPNYSSELNVNALLLGDSALYLCASSSELGNQPQHFGDGTRLSIL.

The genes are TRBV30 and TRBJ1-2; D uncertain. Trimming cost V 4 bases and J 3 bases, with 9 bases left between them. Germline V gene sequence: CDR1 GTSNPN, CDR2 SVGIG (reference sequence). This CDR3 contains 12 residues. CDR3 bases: TGTGCCTGGAACCTCCCGGACTATGGCTACACCTTC. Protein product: CAWNLPDYGYTF.

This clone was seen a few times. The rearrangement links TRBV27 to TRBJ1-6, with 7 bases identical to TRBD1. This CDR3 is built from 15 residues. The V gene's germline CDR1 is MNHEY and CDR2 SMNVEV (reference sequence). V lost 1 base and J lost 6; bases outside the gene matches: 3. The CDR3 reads CASSLLTGANSPLHF. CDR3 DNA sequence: TGTGCCAGCAGTTTATTAACAGGGGCTAATTCACCCCTCCACTTT.

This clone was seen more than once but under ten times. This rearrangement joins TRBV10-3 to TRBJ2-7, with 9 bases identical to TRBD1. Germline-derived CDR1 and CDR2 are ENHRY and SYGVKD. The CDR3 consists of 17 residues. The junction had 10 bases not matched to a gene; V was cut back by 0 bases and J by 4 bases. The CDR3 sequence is CAISESGRGQGSYEQYF. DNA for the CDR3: TGTGCCATCAGTGAGTCGGGGCGGGGACAGGGATCTTACGAGCAGTACTTC.

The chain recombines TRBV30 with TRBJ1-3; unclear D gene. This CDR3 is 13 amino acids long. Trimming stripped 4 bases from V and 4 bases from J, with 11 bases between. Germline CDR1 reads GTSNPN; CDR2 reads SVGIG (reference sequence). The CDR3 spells CAWTRLEGNTIYF. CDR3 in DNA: TGTGCCTGGACCCGGCTAGAAGGAAACACCATATATTTT.

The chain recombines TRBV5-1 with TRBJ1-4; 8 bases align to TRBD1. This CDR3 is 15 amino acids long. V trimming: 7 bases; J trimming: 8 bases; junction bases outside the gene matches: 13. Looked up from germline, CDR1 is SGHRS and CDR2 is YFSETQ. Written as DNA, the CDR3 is TGCGCCAGCTCACCAGGCGGACAGGGAAGAGAAAAACTGTTTTTT. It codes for CASSPGGQGREKLFF. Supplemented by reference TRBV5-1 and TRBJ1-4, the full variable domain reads KAGVTQTPRYLIKTRGQQVTLSCSPISGHRSVSWYQQTPGQGLQFLFEYFSETQRNKGNFPGRFSGRQFSNSRSEMNVSTLELGDSALYLCASSPGGQGREKLFFGSGTQLSVL.

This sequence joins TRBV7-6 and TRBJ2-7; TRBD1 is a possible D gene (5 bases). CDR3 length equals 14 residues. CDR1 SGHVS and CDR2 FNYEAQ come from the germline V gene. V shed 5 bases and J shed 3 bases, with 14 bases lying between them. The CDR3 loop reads CASSVAAGYYEQYF. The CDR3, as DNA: TGTGCCAGCAGCGTCGCCGCAGGGTACTACGAGCAGTACTTC.

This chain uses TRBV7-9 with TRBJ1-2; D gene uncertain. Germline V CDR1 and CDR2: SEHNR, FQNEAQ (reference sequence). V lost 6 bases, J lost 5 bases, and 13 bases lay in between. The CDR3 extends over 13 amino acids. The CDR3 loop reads CASSQTGGYGYTF. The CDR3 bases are TGTGCCAGCAGTCAAACCGGCGGGTATGGCTACACCTTC.

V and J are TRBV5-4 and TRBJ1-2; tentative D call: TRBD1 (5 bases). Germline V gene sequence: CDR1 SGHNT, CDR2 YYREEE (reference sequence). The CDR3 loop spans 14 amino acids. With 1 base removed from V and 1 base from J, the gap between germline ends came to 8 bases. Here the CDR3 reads CASSLSQGNYGYTF. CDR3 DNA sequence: TGTGCCAGCAGCTTGAGCCAGGGTAACTATGGCTACACCTTC.

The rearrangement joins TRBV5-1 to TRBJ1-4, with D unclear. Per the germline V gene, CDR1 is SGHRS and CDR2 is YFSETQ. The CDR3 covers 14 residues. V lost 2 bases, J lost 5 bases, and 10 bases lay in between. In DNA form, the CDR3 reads TGCGCCAGCAGCTTCGGGCAGTTAAATGAAAAACTGTTTTTT. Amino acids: CASSFGQLNEKLFF. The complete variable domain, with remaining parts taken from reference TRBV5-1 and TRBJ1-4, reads KAGVTQTPRYLIKTRGQQVTLSCSPISGHRSVSWYQQTPGQGLQFLFEYFSETQRNKGNFPGRFSGRQFSNSRSEMNVSTLELGDSALYLCASSFGQLNEKLFFGSGTQLSVL.

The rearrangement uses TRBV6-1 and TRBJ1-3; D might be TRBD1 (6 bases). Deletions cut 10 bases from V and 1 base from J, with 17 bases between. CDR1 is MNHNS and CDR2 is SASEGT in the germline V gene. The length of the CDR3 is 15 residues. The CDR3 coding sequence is TGTGCCACCCTCCCGGGGGACATATCTGGAAACACCATATATTTT. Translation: CATLPGDISGNTIYF.

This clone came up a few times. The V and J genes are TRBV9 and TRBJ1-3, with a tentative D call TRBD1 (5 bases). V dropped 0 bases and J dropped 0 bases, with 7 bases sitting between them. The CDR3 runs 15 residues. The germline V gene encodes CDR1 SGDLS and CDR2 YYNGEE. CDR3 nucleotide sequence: TGTGCCAGCAGCGTAGAAGGGGTCTCTGGAAACACCATATATTTT. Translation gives CASSVEGVSGNTIYF.

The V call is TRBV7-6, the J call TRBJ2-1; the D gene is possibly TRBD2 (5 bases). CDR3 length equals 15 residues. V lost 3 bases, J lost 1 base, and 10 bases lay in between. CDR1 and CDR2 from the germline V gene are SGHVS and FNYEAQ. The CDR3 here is CASSFPGGSYNEQFF. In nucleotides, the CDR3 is TGTGCCAGCAGCTTTCCGGGCGGGTCCTACAATGAGCAGTTCTTC.

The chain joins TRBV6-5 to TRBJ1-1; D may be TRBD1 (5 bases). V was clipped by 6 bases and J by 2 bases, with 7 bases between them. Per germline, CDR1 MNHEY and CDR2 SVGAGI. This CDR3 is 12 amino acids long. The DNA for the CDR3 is TGTGCCAGCAGCGGGGCAAACACTGAAGCTTTCTTT. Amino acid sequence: CASSGANTEAFF.

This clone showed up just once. CDR3 sequence (DNA): TGCGCCAGCAGCCAAACAGGGGTTTCCTCTGGGGCCAACGTCCTGACTTTC. As protein: CASSQTGVSSGANVLTF. The rearrangement uses TRBV4-1 and TRBJ2-6, with TRBD1 identical over 7 bases. The junction had 4 bases not matched to a gene; V was cut back by 2 bases and J by 0 bases. CDR3 length equals 17 residues. Germline CDR1 MGHRA, CDR2 YSYEKL.